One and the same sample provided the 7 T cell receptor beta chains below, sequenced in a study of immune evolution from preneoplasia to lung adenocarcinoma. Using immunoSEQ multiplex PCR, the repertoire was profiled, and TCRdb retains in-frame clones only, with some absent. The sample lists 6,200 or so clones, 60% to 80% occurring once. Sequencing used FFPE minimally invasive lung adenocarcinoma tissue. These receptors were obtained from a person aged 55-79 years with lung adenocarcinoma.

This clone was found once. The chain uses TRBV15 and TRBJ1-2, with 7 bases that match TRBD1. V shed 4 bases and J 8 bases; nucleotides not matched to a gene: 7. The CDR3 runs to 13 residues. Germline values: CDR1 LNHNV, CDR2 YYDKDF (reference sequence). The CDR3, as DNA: TGTGCCACCAGCACAGGGGGGGGTCGAGGCTACACCTTC. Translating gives CATSTGGGRGYTF.

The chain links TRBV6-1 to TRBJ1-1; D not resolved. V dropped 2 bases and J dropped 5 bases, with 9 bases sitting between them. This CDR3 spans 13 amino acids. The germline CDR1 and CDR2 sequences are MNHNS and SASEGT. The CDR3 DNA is TGTGCCAGCAGTGAATTCAAGCAGACTGAAGCTTTCTTT. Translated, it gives CASSEFKQTEAFF.

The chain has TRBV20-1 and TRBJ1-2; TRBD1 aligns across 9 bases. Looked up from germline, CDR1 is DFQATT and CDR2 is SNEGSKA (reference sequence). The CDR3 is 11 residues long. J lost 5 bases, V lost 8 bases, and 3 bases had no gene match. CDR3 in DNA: TGCAGTAAGACAGGGGGTTATGGCTACACCTTC. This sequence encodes CSKTGGYGYTF.

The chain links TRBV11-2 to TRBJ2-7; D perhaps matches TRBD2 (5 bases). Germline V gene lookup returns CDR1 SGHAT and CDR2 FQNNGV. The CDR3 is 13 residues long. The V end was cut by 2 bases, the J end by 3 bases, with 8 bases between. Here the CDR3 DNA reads TGTGCCAGCAGCTTATCTGAGGGCTACGAGCAGTACTTC. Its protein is CASSLSEGYEQYF.

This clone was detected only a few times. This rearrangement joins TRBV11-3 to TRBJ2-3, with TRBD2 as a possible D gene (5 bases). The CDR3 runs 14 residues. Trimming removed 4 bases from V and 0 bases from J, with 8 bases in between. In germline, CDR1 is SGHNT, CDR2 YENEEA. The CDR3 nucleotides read TGTGCCAGCAGCTCTACTAGAAGCACAGATACGCAGTATTTT. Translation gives CASSSTRSTDTQYF.

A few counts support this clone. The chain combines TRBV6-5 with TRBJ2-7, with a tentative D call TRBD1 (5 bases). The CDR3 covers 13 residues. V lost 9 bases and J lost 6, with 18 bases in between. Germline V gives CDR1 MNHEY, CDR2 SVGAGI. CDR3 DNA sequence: TGTGCCAGTAAGATCAAAGGGGTGGGCGAGCAGTACTTC. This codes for CASKIKGVGEQYF.

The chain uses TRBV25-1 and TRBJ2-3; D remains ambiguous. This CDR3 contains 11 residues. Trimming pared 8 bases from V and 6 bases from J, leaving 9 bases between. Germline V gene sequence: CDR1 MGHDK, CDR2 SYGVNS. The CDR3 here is CASELWDTQYF. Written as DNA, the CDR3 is TGTGCCAGCGAACTTTGGGATACGCAGTATTTT. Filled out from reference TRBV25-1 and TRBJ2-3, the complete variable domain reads EADIYQTPRYLVIGTGKKITLECSQTMGHDKMYWYQQDPGMELHLIHYSYGVNSTEKGDLSSESTVSRIRTEHFPLTLESARPSHTSQYLCASELWDTQYFGPGTRLTVL.